The next 24 T cell receptor beta chains were all read from a single sample in a study of OX40 agonist ivuxolimab in advanced cancers. Assay: immunoSEQ multiplex PCR; the TCRdb copy retains only in-frame clones and omits some. The sample includes about 110,000 clones, 75% to 95% seen only once; the top ten take approximately 0.5%. The starting material was CD4+ or CD8+ T cells sorted from blood, obtained in a trial of the OX40 agonist ivuxolimab. The receptors originated from an adult with an advanced solid tumor such as melanoma, head and neck, liver or kidney cancer.

The chain recombines TRBV6-4 with TRBJ1-2, with 8 nucleotides matching TRBD1. The CDR3 runs 15 residues. Germline V gene sequence: CDR1 MRHNA, CDR2 SNTAGT. Germline trimming cut 5 bases from V and 4 bases from J; bases unmatched to any gene: 9. The CDR3 protein is CASSSSWTGTYGYTF. The CDR3 bases are TGTGCCAGCAGTTCGAGCTGGACAGGGACCTATGGCTACACCTTC.

Notes on this clone: The same CDR3 arises from other DNA sequences in this sample as well. The chain recombines TRBV2 with TRBJ1-6, with 7 bases lining up with TRBD1. Germline CDR1 reads SNHLY; CDR2 reads FYNNEI. The ends lost 6 bases at V and 5 bases at J; junction bases unmatched: 4. This CDR3 has 14 residues. The CDR3 DNA sequence: TGTGCCAGCAGGGGGGGACAGAATAATTCACCCCTCCACTTT. It specifies CASRGGQNNSPLHF.

The chain is built from TRBV7-8 and TRBJ2-3; 12 positions match TRBD1. J was trimmed by 2 bases and V by 3 bases; bases with no gene match: 3. Germline CDR1 is SGHVS and CDR2 is FQNEAQ. This CDR3 is 16 amino acids long. CDR3 region: CASSFGTGGFTDTQYF. The CDR3 DNA follows: TGTGCCAGCAGCTTTGGGACAGGGGGCTTCACAGATACGCAGTATTTT.

The count of this clone is one. The chain combines TRBV28 with TRBJ1-3; D gene ambiguous. The CDR3 covers 15 residues. Germline assignment: CDR1 MDHEN and CDR2 SYDVKM. Trimming left V 1 base short and J 0 bases short, with 7 bases between. CDR3 sequence reads: CASSLLPSSGNTIYF. CDR3 sequence (DNA): TGTGCCAGCAGTTTATTACCGAGCTCTGGAAACACCATATATTTT.

The genes are TRBV28 and TRBJ1-2; maybe TRBD1 (6 bases). This CDR3 has 17 residues. V lost 5 bases and J 2 bases, leaving 21 bases between the germline ends. Looked up from germline, CDR1 is MDHEN and CDR2 is SYDVKM. The CDR3 loop reads CASSPGTPDLLNYGYTF. The CDR3 DNA reads TGTGCCAGCAGTCCCGGGACACCCGATCTCCTAAACTATGGCTACACCTTC.

CDR3 amino acids: CASSRTVLSYEQYF. The CDR3, as DNA: TGTGCCAGCAGTCGGACAGTCCTTTCCTACGAGCAGTACTTC. The J gene is TRBJ2-7, the V gene TRBV6-5; possibly TRBD1 for D (6 bases). This CDR3 is built from 14 residues. Germline V gene data show CDR1 as MNHEY and CDR2 as SVGAGI. The V end was cut by 5 bases, the J end by 1 base, with 12 bases between.

This sequence joins TRBV29-1 and TRBJ1-5; 8 nucleotides match TRBD1. J lost 3 bases, V lost 6 bases, and 13 bases had no gene match. The CDR3 consists of 16 residues. From germline, CDR1 is SQVTM and CDR2 ANQGSEA. The CDR3 DNA is TGCAGCGTGCTGACAGGGGCCGTTGGAGCCAATCAGCCCCAGCATTTT. This sequence encodes CSVLTGAVGANQPQHF.

The V and J genes are TRBV7-2 and TRBJ1-3, with 7 bases matching TRBD1. V lost 5 bases, J lost 3 bases, and 7 bases stayed unmatched. Germline V gene sequence: CDR1 SGHTA, CDR2 FQGNSA. This CDR3 spans 15 amino acids. This CDR3 is CASSQGGASGNTIYF. The CDR3 coding sequence is TGTGCCAGCAGCCAGGGGGGTGCAAGTGGAAACACCATATATTTT. Looking up the rest from reference TRBV7-2 and TRBJ1-3 gives the full variable domain: GAGVSQSPSNKVTEKGKDVELRCDPISGHTALYWYRQSLGQGLEFLIYFQGNSAPDKSGLPSDRFSAERTGGSVSTLTIQRTQQEDSAVYLCASSQGGASGNTIYFGEGSWLTVV.

The rearrangement links TRBV19 to TRBJ2-7; TRBD1 or TRBD2 may be the D gene (5 bases each). V was trimmed by 3 bases and J by 7 bases, leaving 10 bases between them. The germline V gene encodes CDR1 LNHDA and CDR2 SQIVND (reference sequence). The CDR3 loop spans 12 amino acids. CDR3 coding DNA: TGTGCCAGTAGTATGGGACGTCGGGAGCAGTACTTC. This codes for CASSMGRREQYF. Looking up the rest from reference TRBV19 and TRBJ2-7 gives the full variable domain: DGGITQSPKYLFRKEGQNVTLSCEQNLNHDAMYWYRQDPGQGLRLIYYSQIVNDFQKGDIAEGYSVSREKKESFPLTVTSAQKNPTAFYLCASSMGRREQYFGPGTRLTVT.

The V call is TRBV6-5, the J call TRBJ2-7; D gene unclear. The CDR3 is 13 amino acids. Between the trimmed V and J ends, which lost 2 bases and 5 bases, there was a span of 10 bases. The germline V gene encodes CDR1 MNHEY and CDR2 SVGAGI. The CDR3 DNA sequence: TGTGCCAGCAGTTACCCAAACAGTAACGAGCAGTACTTC. Protein product: CASSYPNSNEQYF.

The V call is TRBV13, the J call TRBJ2-5; 7 nucleotides align to TRBD1. After removal of 5 bases from V and 5 bases from J, the junction contained 8 bases not matched to a gene. The CDR3 covers 14 residues. Germline V gene lookup returns CDR1 PRHDT and CDR2 FYEKMQ (reference sequence). The CDR3 spells CASSLRQGGETQYF. CDR3 sequence (DNA): TGTGCCAGCAGCCTACGACAGGGTGGGGAGACCCAGTACTTC.

Points on this clone: Different DNA sequences within this sample yield the same CDR3. The chain uses TRBV11-2 and TRBJ1-1; D is possibly TRBD1 (5 bases). The CDR3 totals 13 residues. The germline V gene has CDR1 SGHAT and CDR2 FQNNGV. The V end lost 1 base, the J end lost 3 bases, and 6 bases lay between the germline ends. In DNA form, the CDR3 reads TGTGCCAGCAGCTTAGCAGGGTACACTGAAGCTTTCTTT. The encoded protein is CASSLAGYTEAFF.

This clone was seen a few times. The V and J genes are TRBV6-1 and TRBJ2-5, with unresolved D. V lost 2 bases to trimming and J lost 5 bases, with 3 bases between them. The CDR3 is 11 residues long. Germline CDR1 is MNHNS and CDR2 is SASEGT. CDR3 residues: CASSEIETQYF. The CDR3 DNA reads TGTGCCAGCAGTGAAATTGAGACCCAGTACTTC.

CDR3 in amino acids: CASSPLASVYSPLHF. CDR3 DNA sequence: TGTGCCAGCAGTCCCTTAGCTAGCGTTTATTCACCCCTCCACTTT. The rearrangement uses TRBV27 and TRBJ1-6; no firm D call. The CDR3 has 15 amino acids. Germline V gene data show CDR1 as MNHEY and CDR2 as SMNVEV (reference sequence). Trimming removed 5 bases at V and 8 bases at J, with 16 bases between.

The V gene is TRBV15, the J gene TRBJ2-7; D is possibly TRBD2 (5 bases). The CDR3 spans 12 residues. Deletions cut 2 bases from V and 4 bases from J, with 6 bases between. Per germline, CDR1 LNHNV and CDR2 YYDKDF (reference sequence). For the CDR3, the DNA is TGTGCCACCAGCAGACCGGGGTACGAGCAGTACTTC. The encoded protein is CATSRPGYEQYF.

This clone was seen a handful of times. J is TRBJ2-3 and V is TRBV6-1; tentative D call: TRBD1 (5 bases). The CDR3 is 12 residues long. The V gene's germline CDR1 is MNHNS and CDR2 SASEGT. Trimming took off 7 bases at V and 0 bases at J, with 5 bases between the two ends. This CDR3 is CASKGSTDTQYF. The DNA of the CDR3 is TGTGCCAGCAAGGGGAGCACAGATACGCAGTATTTT.

This clone has only one observation. The V gene is TRBV7-2, the J gene TRBJ2-7; no firm D call. The CDR3 totals 13 residues. The germline CDR1 and CDR2 sequences are SGHTA and FQGNSA. Deletions cut 4 bases from V and 4 bases from J, with 11 bases between. The CDR3 loop reads CASSSTPQYEQYF. In DNA, the CDR3 is TGTGCCAGCAGCTCTACCCCCCAGTACGAGCAGTACTTC.

The rearrangement joins TRBV10-3 to TRBJ2-3; D uncertain. The CDR3 consists of 16 residues. Looked up from germline, CDR1 is ENHRY and CDR2 is SYGVKD. V was cut by 3 bases and J by 0 bases, with 13 bases left in between. The CDR3 sequence is CAISDPKTTSTDTQYF. Written as DNA, the CDR3 is TGTGCCATCAGTGATCCGAAGACCACTAGCACAGATACGCAGTATTTT.

V usage is TRBV5-4 and J usage is TRBJ2-7, with D possibly matching TRBD1 (8 bases). Germline CDR1 SGHNT, CDR2 YYREEE (reference sequence). The CDR3 spans 17 residues. V lost 0 bases and J 2 bases, leaving 18 bases between the germline ends. CDR3 sequence (DNA): TGTGCCAGCAGCTTGGTCGGGAGGACAGGGAAGGCCTACGAGCAGTACTTC. It specifies CASSLVGRTGKAYEQYF.

The chain recombines TRBV7-9 with TRBJ1-5; D gene unclear. Per the germline V gene, CDR1 is SEHNR and CDR2 is FQNEAQ (reference sequence). V was shortened by 5 bases and J by 1 base, with 6 bases between the two germline ends. The CDR3 spans 13 residues. The CDR3 region has the DNA TGTGCCAGCAGCGAAACGAGCAATCAGCCCCAGCATTTT. Its protein is CASSETSNQPQHF.

The rearrangement uses TRBV5-1 and TRBJ1-1; 9 bases map to TRBD1. The CDR3 has 14 amino acids. Germline lookup yields CDR1 SGHRS and CDR2 YFSETQ. V lost 4 bases to trimming and J lost 4 bases; unmatched junction nucleotides: 5. CDR3 nucleotide sequence: TGCGCCAGCAGCGCGGGACAGGGTGGCACTGAAGCTTTCTTT. Translated: CASSAGQGGTEAFF.

The chain couples TRBV4-3 to TRBJ1-6, with a possible D match to TRBD1 (5 bases). The CDR3 has 15 residues. V lost 0 bases and J 6 bases, leaving 9 bases between the germline ends. Germline V lookup: CDR1 LGHNA, CDR2 YSLEER. The CDR3: CASSQESDTNSPLHF. The CDR3 DNA is TGCGCCAGCAGCCAAGAATCGGACACTAATTCACCCCTCCACTTT.

This sequence joins TRBV2 and TRBJ1-2; the D gene is possibly TRBD1 (5 bases). V was trimmed by 7 bases and J by 2 bases, leaving 14 bases between them. The CDR3 runs 14 residues. Looked up from germline, CDR1 is SNHLY and CDR2 is FYNNEI. The CDR3 reads CASKPGDRNYGYTF. CDR3 DNA: TGTGCCAGCAAGCCCGGCGACAGAAACTATGGCTACACCTTC.

The CDR3 DNA reads TGTGCCAGCAGTTACGGGCAGGCCAATGAAAAACTGTTTTTT. Translating it yields CASSYGQANEKLFF. The V gene is TRBV6-5, the J gene TRBJ1-4; D is uncertain. V was trimmed by 2 bases and J by 5 bases, leaving 9 bases between them. The CDR3 consists of 14 residues. CDR1 and CDR2 from the germline V gene are MNHEY and SVGAGI.